The rows below give T cell receptor beta chains drawn from one sample of a study of T-cell memory formation after mild COVID-19. TCRdb recomputed calls from the 5' RACE reads with MiXCR, one row per CDR3 protein. The sample contains about 160,000 distinct CDR3 sequences, 25% to 40% of which appear only once. Sequencing was performed on PBMCs or a T cell subset sorted from them (not recorded which). These TCRs come from an adult woman who had mild COVID-19 (a few samples of this study predate the infection). Cell type and time point are not known. Each CDR3 is given with its conserved first and last residue. A D gene is named only where the DNA matches it firmly. Clone size appears in some rows only: once, few, many, or a class for an expanded clone.

size: many; J: TRBJ2-4; V: TRBV29-1; D: NA; CDR3: CSVKTSNIQYF; DNA: TGCAGCGTAAAGACCTCTAACATTCAGTACTTC
size: NA; J: TRBJ2-2; V: TRBV9; D: NA; CDR3: CASSRHDGATNTGELFF; DNA: TGTGCCAGCAGCCGCCACGATGGCGCAACGAACACCGGGGAGCTGTTTTTT
size: NA; J: TRBJ1-1; V: TRBV29-1; D: NA; CDR3: CSVLQGPTEAFF; DNA: TGCAGCGTCTTACAGGGTCCCACTGAAGCTTTCTTT
size: NA; J: TRBJ2-7; V: TRBV20-1; D: NA; CDR3: CSARDPGRGSYEQYF; DNA: TGCAGTGCTAGGGATCCGGGACGCGGATCCTACGAGCAGTACTTC
size: NA; J: TRBJ1-4; V: TRBV5-4; D: NA; CDR3: CASSPGGENEKLFF; DNA: TGTGCCAGCAGCCCCGGAGGGGAGAATGAAAAACTGTTTTTT
size: NA; J: TRBJ1-2; V: TRBV7-8; D: NA; CDR3: CASSLGQGALGYTF; DNA: TGTGCCAGCAGCTTAGGGCAGGGCGCGTTGGGCTACACCTTC
size: few; J: TRBJ1-4; V: TRBV5-1; D: NA; CDR3: CASSLDGAGNEKLFF; DNA: TGCGCCAGCAGCTTGGATGGGGCTGGGAATGAAAAACTGTTTTTT
size: few; J: TRBJ1-1; V: TRBV7-6; D: TRBD1; CDR3: CASSHRGRGEAFF; DNA: TGTGCCAGCAGCCACAGGGGGCGAGGAGAAGCTTTCTTT
size: NA; J: TRBJ1-1; V: TRBV29-1; D: TRBD1; CDR3: CSVGRGPNTEAFF; DNA: TGCAGCGTTGGGAGGGGGCCGAACACTGAAGCTTTCTTT
size: few; J: TRBJ2-2; V: TRBV6-2/TRBV6-3; D: TRBD2; CDR3: CASKLAGAGELFF; DNA: TGTGCCAGCAAACTAGCGGGAGCCGGGGAGCTGTTTTTT
size: NA; J: TRBJ1-5; V: TRBV6-5; D: NA; CDR3: CASSLGRNQPQHF; DNA: TGTGCCAGCAGTTTGGGCCGAAATCAGCCCCAGCATTTT
size: few; J: TRBJ2-5; V: TRBV7-2; D: TRBD1; CDR3: CASSRTGAQETQYF; DNA: TGTGCCAGCAGCCGGACAGGGGCCCAAGAGACCCAGTACTTC
size: NA; J: TRBJ2-3; V: TRBV11-3; D: NA; CDR3: CASSWQGSSTDTQYF; DNA: TGTGCCAGCAGCTGGCAGGGGTCTAGCACAGATACGCAGTATTTT
size: NA; J: TRBJ2-4; V: TRBV3-1; D: TRBD2; CDR3: CASSQDRLAGDKNIQYF; DNA: TGTGCCAGCAGCCAAGATCGGCTAGCGGGAGACAAAAACATTCAGTACTTC
size: NA; J: TRBJ2-7; V: TRBV14; D: TRBD2; CDR3: CASSQMTSGYEQYF; DNA: TGTGCCAGCAGCCAGATGACTAGCGGCTACGAGCAGTACTTC
size: NA; J: TRBJ2-1; V: TRBV20-1; D: NA; CDR3: CSAKGVWDLEQFF; DNA: TGCAGTGCTAAGGGGGTTTGGGACTTGGAGCAGTTCTTC
size: NA; J: TRBJ2-7; V: TRBV20-1; D: TRBD1; CDR3: CSARPSTGIYEQYF; DNA: TGCAGTGCCCGCCCCTCGACAGGGATTTACGAGCAGTACTTC
size: few; J: TRBJ2-3; V: TRBV20-1; D: NA; CDR3: CSATYTDTQYF; DNA: TGCAGTGCTACTTACACAGATACGCAGTATTTT
size: NA; J: TRBJ2-7; V: TRBV7-7; D: NA; CDR3: CASSPGAGVHEQYF; DNA: TGTGCCAGCAGCCCAGGCGCAGGGGTCCACGAGCAGTACTTC
size: NA; J: TRBJ1-2; V: TRBV12-5; D: TRBD1; CDR3: CASGPGQNYGYTF; DNA: TGTGCTAGTGGTCCGGGACAGAACTATGGCTACACCTTC
size: NA; J: TRBJ1-1; V: TRBV5-1; D: NA; CDR3: CASSLQRRSTEAFF; DNA: TGCGCCAGCAGCTTGCAGAGGAGAAGCACTGAAGCTTTCTTT
size: few; J: TRBJ2-7; V: TRBV6-2/TRBV6-3; D: NA; CDR3: CASSYSLRTGEFYEQYF; DNA: TGTGCCAGCAGTTACTCACTTAGGACTGGGGAATTCTACGAGCAGTACTTC
size: NA; J: TRBJ2-1; V: TRBV11-2; D: TRBD2; CDR3: CASSPRGSGRADEQFF; DNA: TGTGCCAGCAGCCCCCGTGGTAGCGGGAGGGCCGATGAGCAGTTCTTC
size: NA; J: TRBJ1-5; V: TRBV7-8; D: TRBD1; CDR3: CASSPNPDRRNQPQHF; DNA: TGTGCCAGCAGCCCCAACCCGGACAGGCGCAATCAGCCCCAGCATTTT
size: few; J: TRBJ1-1; V: TRBV4-1; D: NA; CDR3: CASSQEDLTPNTEAFF; DNA: TGCGCCAGCAGCCAGGAGGACCTTACCCCGAACACTGAAGCTTTCTTT
size: NA; J: TRBJ2-1; V: TRBV4-2; D: NA; CDR3: CASRKGGDRENEQFF; DNA: TGTGCCAGCAGAAAGGGGGGGGACAGAGAAAATGAGCAGTTCTTC
size: many; J: TRBJ2-3; V: TRBV20-1; D: NA; CDR3: CSARGIFQATDTQYF; DNA: TGCAGTGCTAGAGGGATATTCCAGGCCACAGATACGCAGTATTTT
size: few; J: TRBJ1-4; V: TRBV7-9; D: NA; CDR3: CASKPEGRNEKLFF; DNA: TGTGCCAGCAAACCGGAAGGGAGAAATGAAAAACTGTTTTTT
size: few; J: TRBJ2-5; V: TRBV10-3; D: NA; CDR3: CAISLDRDETQYF; DNA: TGTGCCATCAGTCTGGACAGAGACGAGACCCAGTACTTC
size: NA; J: TRBJ2-6; V: TRBV7-3; D: NA; CDR3: CASSLDFRASTPSGANVLTF; DNA: TGTGCCAGCAGCTTAGACTTTCGGGCCTCGACCCCCTCTGGGGCCAACGTCCTGACTTTC
size: NA; J: TRBJ1-6; V: TRBV7-6; D: NA; CDR3: CASSLESAMGGNNSPLHF; DNA: TGTGCCAGCAGCTTAGAGTCGGCTATGGGGGGGAATAATTCACCCCTCCACTTT
size: few; J: TRBJ2-2; V: TRBV7-9; D: NA; CDR3: CASILDTGELFF; DNA: TGTGCCAGCATCTTGGACACCGGGGAGCTGTTTTTT
size: few; J: TRBJ2-1; V: TRBV4-1; D: TRBD2; CDR3: CASRSSGGDNEQFF; DNA: TGCGCCAGCCGCTCTAGCGGGGGGGACAATGAGCAGTTCTTC
size: few; J: TRBJ2-1; V: TRBV5-6; D: TRBD1; CDR3: CASSEGTGAGNEQFF; DNA: TGTGCCAGCAGCGAAGGGACAGGGGCCGGCAATGAGCAGTTCTTC
size: NA; J: TRBJ2-7; V: TRBV7-9; D: NA; CDR3: CASSQFYEQYF; DNA: TGTGCCAGCAGCCAATTCTACGAGCAGTACTTC
size: few; J: TRBJ2-7; V: TRBV12-3/TRBV12-4; D: NA; CDR3: CASSPPWGRGTYEQYF; DNA: TGTGCCAGCAGTCCACCTTGGGGAAGGGGAACCTACGAGCAGTACTTC
size: few; J: TRBJ2-3; V: TRBV20-1; D: NA; CDR3: CSASKSLDTDTQYF; DNA: TGCAGTGCTAGTAAGAGTCTTGACACAGATACGCAGTATTTT
size: few; J: TRBJ2-7; V: TRBV20-1; D: TRBD1; CDR3: CSARHPGQRSYEQYF; DNA: TGCAGTGCTAGACACCCGGGACAGCGCTCCTACGAGCAGTACTTC
size: few; J: TRBJ2-1; V: TRBV12-3/TRBV12-4; D: NA; CDR3: CASSGVNYNEQFF; DNA: TGTGCCAGCAGTGGCGTGAATTACAATGAGCAGTTCTTC
size: NA; J: TRBJ1-5; V: TRBV24-1; D: NA; CDR3: CATSDFMSSRQISNQPQHF; DNA: TGTGCCACCAGTGATTTTATGTCGTCGCGACAGATTAGCAATCAGCCCCAGCATTTT
size: NA; J: TRBJ2-6; V: TRBV7-3; D: TRBD2; CDR3: CASSLSGAAELTF; DNA: TGTGCCAGCAGCTTGAGCGGGGCTGCCGAGCTGACTTTC
size: few; J: TRBJ2-3; V: TRBV30; D: TRBD1; CDR3: CAWTQGQGVTDTQYF; DNA: TGTGCCTGGACCCAGGGACAGGGGGTCACAGATACGCAGTATTTT
size: few; J: TRBJ2-2; V: TRBV29-1; D: NA; CDR3: CSVGPGTGELFF; DNA: TGCAGCGTTGGTCCGGGGACCGGGGAGCTGTTTTTT
size: few; J: TRBJ2-2; V: TRBV15; D: NA; CDR3: CATGTARPNTGELFF; DNA: TGTGCCACCGGTACAGCACGCCCGAACACCGGGGAGCTGTTTTTT
size: few; J: TRBJ2-1; V: TRBV29-1; D: TRBD2; CDR3: CSVSGTSAGNEQFF; DNA: TGCAGCGTTTCCGGGACTAGCGCGGGCAATGAGCAGTTCTTC
size: NA; J: TRBJ2-1; V: TRBV11-3; D: TRBD2; CDR3: CASSFSSSGAYNEQFF; DNA: TGTGCCAGCAGCTTCTCTTCCAGCGGGGCTTACAATGAGCAGTTCTTC
size: few; J: TRBJ2-7; V: TRBV11-2; D: TRBD2; CDR3: CASRAGTSGSGEQYF; DNA: TGTGCCAGCAGGGCCGGGACTAGCGGCTCGGGCGAGCAGTACTTC
size: few; J: TRBJ1-2; V: TRBV20-1; D: NA; CDR3: CSASPRRDLYGYTF; DNA: TGCAGTGCTAGTCCTCGACGGGACCTCTATGGCTACACCTTC
size: NA; J: TRBJ1-3; V: TRBV20-1; D: TRBD1; CDR3: CSASPSGTAGNTIYF; DNA: TGCAGTGCTAGCCCCTCGGGGACAGCTGGAAACACCATATATTTT